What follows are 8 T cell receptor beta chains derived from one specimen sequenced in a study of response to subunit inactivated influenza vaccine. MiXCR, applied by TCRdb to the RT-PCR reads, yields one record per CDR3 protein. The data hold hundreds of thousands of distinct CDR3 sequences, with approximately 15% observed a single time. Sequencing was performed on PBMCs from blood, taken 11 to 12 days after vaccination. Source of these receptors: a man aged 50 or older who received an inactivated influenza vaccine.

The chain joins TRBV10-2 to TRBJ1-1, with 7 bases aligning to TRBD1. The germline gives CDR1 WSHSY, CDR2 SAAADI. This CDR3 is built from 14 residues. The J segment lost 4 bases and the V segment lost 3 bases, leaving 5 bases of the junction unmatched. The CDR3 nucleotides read TGCGCCAGCAGTGATCAAGGGGGCGGCACTGAAGCTTTCTTT. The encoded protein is CASSDQGGGTEAFF.

CDR3 in amino acids: CASSPGTSGRVGVETQYF. Here the CDR3 DNA reads TGTGCCAGCAGTCCTGGGACTAGCGGGAGGGTGGGTGTCGAGACCCAGTACTTC. This chain links TRBV27 with TRBJ2-5, with 16 bases identical to TRBD2. Trimming took 5 bases from V and 5 from J; bases not matched to a gene: 11. The CDR3 loop spans 18 amino acids. Germline lookup yields CDR1 MNHEY and CDR2 SMNVEV (reference sequence).

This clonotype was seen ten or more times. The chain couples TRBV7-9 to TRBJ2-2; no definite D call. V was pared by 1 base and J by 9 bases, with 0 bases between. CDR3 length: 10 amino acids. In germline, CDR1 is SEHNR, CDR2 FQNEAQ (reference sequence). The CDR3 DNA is TGTGCCAGCAGCTTAGGGGAGCTGTTTTTT. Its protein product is CASSLGELFF.

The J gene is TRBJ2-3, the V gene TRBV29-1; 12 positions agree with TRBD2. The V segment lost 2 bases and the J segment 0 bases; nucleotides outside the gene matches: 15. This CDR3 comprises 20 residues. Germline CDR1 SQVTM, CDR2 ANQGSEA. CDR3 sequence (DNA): TGCAGCGTTGAAAAGCTAGCGGGGGGGTCGAAATACATTAGCACAGATACGCAGTATTTT. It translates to CSVEKLAGGSKYISTDTQYF.

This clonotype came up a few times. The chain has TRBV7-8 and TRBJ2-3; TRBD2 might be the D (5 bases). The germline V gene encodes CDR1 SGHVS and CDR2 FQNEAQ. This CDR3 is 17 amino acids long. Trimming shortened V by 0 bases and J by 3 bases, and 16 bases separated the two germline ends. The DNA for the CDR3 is TGTGCCAGCAGCTTAGCGACGGGAAGTGCGGTAACAGATACGCAGTATTTT. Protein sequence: CASSLATGSAVTDTQYF.

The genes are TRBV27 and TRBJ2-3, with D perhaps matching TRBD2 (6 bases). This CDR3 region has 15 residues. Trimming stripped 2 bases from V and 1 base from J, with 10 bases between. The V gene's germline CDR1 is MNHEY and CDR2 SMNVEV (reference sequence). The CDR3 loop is CASSLIGGGTDTQYF. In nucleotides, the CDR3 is TGTGCCAGCAGTTTAATAGGCGGGGGCACAGATACGCAGTATTTT.

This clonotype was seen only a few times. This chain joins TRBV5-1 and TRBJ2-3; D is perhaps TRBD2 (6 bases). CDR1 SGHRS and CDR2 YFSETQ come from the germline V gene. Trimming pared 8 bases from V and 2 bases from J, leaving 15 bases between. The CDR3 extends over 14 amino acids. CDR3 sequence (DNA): TGCGCCAGTATGCGGGACGCCTACACAGATACGCAGTATTTT. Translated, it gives CASMRDAYTDTQYF.

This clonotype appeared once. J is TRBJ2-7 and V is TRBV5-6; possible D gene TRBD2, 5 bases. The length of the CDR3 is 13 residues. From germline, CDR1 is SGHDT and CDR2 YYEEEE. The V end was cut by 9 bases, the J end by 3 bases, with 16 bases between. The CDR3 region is CAMSPGVLYEQYF. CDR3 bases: TGTGCCATGAGCCCCGGGGTCCTCTACGAGCAGTACTTC.